One sample yielded the 8 T cell receptor beta chains listed below, sequenced in a study of T cell clones after liver transplantation. Method: immunoSEQ multiplex PCR; TCRdb's copy keeps in-frame clones and lacks some. In the table there are roughly 55,000 clones, roughly 84% of which are singletons. This material consisted of CD4+ T cells from blood, taken before liver transplant. The receptors here all came from a human donor who received a liver transplant.

This chain joins TRBV6-5 and TRBJ1-1; 10 nucleotides align to TRBD1. After removal of 6 bases from V and 2 bases from J, the junction contained 3 bases not matched to a gene. Germline V gives CDR1 MNHEY, CDR2 SVGAGI. This CDR3 is built from 14 residues. Here the CDR3 reads CASRRDRGNTEAFF. The DNA for the CDR3 is TGTGCCAGCAGACGGGACAGGGGTAACACTGAAGCTTTCTTT.

This chain joins TRBV7-2 and TRBJ2-2; 8 nucleotides line up with TRBD2. CDR3 length: 16 residues. V was pared by 5 bases and J by 1 base, with 6 bases of the junction left unmatched. Germline lookup yields CDR1 SGHTA and CDR2 FQGNSA. CDR3 DNA sequence: TGTGCCAGCAGCCGAAATAGCGGGATGAACACCGGGGAGCTGTTTTTT. The encoded protein is CASSRNSGMNTGELFF.

This chain's CDR3 is CASSQESPLYGYTF. CDR3 DNA: TGTGCCAGCAGCCAAGAGTCGCCACTATATGGCTACACCTTC. This chain uses TRBV14 with TRBJ1-2; no clear D. V shed 0 bases and J shed 5 bases, with 10 bases lying between them. Germline CDR1 SGHDN, CDR2 FVKESK. This CDR3 contains 14 residues.

This clone showed up just a few times. The chain joins TRBV18 to TRBJ1-2, with D unclear. V gave up 3 bases and J gave up 6 bases, with 5 bases separating them. Germline loops: CDR1 KGHSH, CDR2 LQKENI. The CDR3 length is 11 residues. The CDR3 loop reads CASSPLDGYTF. DNA of the CDR3: TGTGCCAGCTCACCTTTAGATGGCTACACCTTC.

This chain joins TRBV25-1 and TRBJ2-1; D might be TRBD1 (6 bases). This CDR3 spans 15 amino acids. With 1 base removed from V and 5 bases from J, the gap between germline ends came to 12 bases. Looked up from germline, CDR1 is MGHDK and CDR2 is SYGVNS. The DNA for the CDR3 is TGTGCCAGCAGTGAATTTGGGGGCTACAACAATGAGCAGTTCTTC. It codes for CASSEFGGYNNEQFF.

J is TRBJ1-3 and V is TRBV9; TRBD1 is a possible D gene (5 bases). Germline V gives CDR1 SGDLS, CDR2 YYNGEE. The germline V and J ends were trimmed by 1 base and 6 bases, with 8 bases remaining between them. This CDR3 spans 13 amino acids. The chain's CDR3 is CASSVRGENTIYF. CDR3 coding DNA: TGTGCCAGCAGCGTAAGGGGAGAAAACACCATATATTTT.

This sequence joins TRBV27 and TRBJ2-7; 9 bases align to TRBD1. The ends lost 6 bases at V and 5 bases at J; junction bases unmatched: 8. The CDR3 spans 14 residues. Looked up from germline, CDR1 is MNHEY and CDR2 is SMNVEV (reference sequence). CDR3 region: CASRQQGANDEQYF. The CDR3 nucleotides are TGTGCCAGCAGACAACAGGGGGCAAATGACGAGCAGTACTTC.

The chain joins TRBV15 to TRBJ2-3; 11 bases line up with TRBD2. The V and J ends lost 6 bases and 0 bases, in that order; junction bases with no gene match: 14. Per the germline V gene, CDR1 is LNHNV and CDR2 is YYDKDF (reference sequence). The CDR3 runs 19 residues. Here the CDR3 DNA reads TGTGCCACCAGAAAGAGAGGAACTAGCGGGGGTCCAAGCACAGATACGCAGTATTTT. This codes for CATRKRGTSGGPSTDTQYF. Variable domain in full (rest from reference TRBV15 and TRBJ2-3): DAMVIQNPRYQVTQFGKPVTLSCSQTLNHNVMYWYQQKSSQAPKLLFHYYDKDFNNEADTPDNFQSRRPNTSFCFLDIRSPGLGDTAMYLCATRKRGTSGGPSTDTQYFGPGTRLTVL.